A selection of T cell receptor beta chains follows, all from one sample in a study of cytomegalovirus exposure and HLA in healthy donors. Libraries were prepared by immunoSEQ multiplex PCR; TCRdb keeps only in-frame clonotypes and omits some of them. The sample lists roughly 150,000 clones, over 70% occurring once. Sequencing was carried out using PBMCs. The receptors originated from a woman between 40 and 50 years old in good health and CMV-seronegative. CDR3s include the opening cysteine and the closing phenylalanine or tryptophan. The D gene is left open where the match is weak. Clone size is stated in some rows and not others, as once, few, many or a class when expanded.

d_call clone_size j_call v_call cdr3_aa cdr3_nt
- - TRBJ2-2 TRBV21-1 CASSKGGGGRTNTGELFF TGTGCCAGCAGCAAAGGCGGGGGGGGACGCACGAACACCGGGGAGCTGTTTTTT
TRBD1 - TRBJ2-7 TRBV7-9 CASSSRPGQGMHEQYF TGTGCCAGCAGCTCGAGGCCGGGACAGGGCATGCACGAGCAGTACTTC
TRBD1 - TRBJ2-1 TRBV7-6 CASSSQGATSYNEQFF TGTGCCAGCAGCTCCCAGGGGGCTACCTCCTACAATGAGCAGTTCTTC
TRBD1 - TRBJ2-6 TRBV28 CASTMTGAQGANGLTF TGTGCCAGCACCATGACAGGGGCGCAAGGGGCCAACGGCCTGACTTTC
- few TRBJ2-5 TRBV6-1 CASSGGGSETQYF TGTGCCAGCAGTGGTGGGGGGTCGGAGACCCAGTACTTC
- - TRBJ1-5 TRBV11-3 CASMGPPRSGGGLNQPQHF TGTGCCAGCATGGGCCCTCCCCGGTCCGGGGGGGGATTGAATCAGCCCCAGCATTTT
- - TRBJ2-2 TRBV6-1 CASSTTSANTGELFF TGTGCCAGCAGTACCACTAGTGCGAACACCGGGGAGCTGTTTTTT
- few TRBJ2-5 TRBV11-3 CASSLRTTQETQYF TGTGCCAGCAGCCTTAGGACTACCCAAGAGACCCAGTACTTC
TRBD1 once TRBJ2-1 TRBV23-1 CASSQRPGTGPYNEQFF TGCGCCAGCAGTCAGCGACCCGGGACAGGACCGTACAATGAGCAGTTCTTC
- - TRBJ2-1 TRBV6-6 CASSYPSRMLDEQFF TGTGCCAGCAGTTACCCTAGCCGCATGCTGGATGAGCAGTTCTTC
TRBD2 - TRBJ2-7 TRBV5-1 CASSSPGTSGHEQYF TGCGCCAGCAGCTCCCCCGGGACTAGCGGGCACGAGCAGTACTTC
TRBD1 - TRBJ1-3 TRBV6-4 CASSDSGQGGDSGNTIYF TGTGCCAGCAGTGACTCTGGACAGGGCGGGGACTCTGGAAACACCATATATTTT
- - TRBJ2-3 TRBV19 CASNPGVRSTDTQYF TGTGCCAGTAATCCGGGAGTACGGAGCACAGATACGCAGTATTTT
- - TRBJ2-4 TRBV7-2 CASSFRENSQYF TGTGCCAGCAGCTTCAGGGAAAACAGTCAGTACTTC
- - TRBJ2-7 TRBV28 CASSLGGGGGIYEQYF TGTGCCAGCAGTTTAGGCGGGGGAGGGGGTATATACGAGCAGTACTTC
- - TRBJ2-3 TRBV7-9 CASSPAGRDTDTQYF TGTGCCAGCAGCCCTGCCGGGCGGGACACAGATACGCAGTATTTT
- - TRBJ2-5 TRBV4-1 CASSQDRSQGERETQYF TGCGCCAGCAGCCAAGACCGATCTCAGGGCGAGCGAGAGACCCAGTACTTC
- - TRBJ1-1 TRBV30 CAWSTGYMNTEAFF TGTGCCTGGAGTACAGGGTACATGAACACTGAAGCTTTCTTT
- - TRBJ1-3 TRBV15 CATSRGQAKDTIYF TGTGCCACCAGCAGGGGGCAGGCAAAGGACACCATATATTTT
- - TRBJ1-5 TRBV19 CASSIVGVIGNQPQHF TGTGCCAGTAGTATAGTAGGGGTAATTGGCAATCAGCCCCAGCATTTT
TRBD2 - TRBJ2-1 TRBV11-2 CASSPNPSGVTGEQFF TGTGCCAGCAGCCCCAACCCTAGCGGGGTGACGGGTGAGCAGTTCTTC
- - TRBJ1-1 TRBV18 CASSPERATEAFF TGTGCCAGCTCACCGGAGAGGGCGACTGAAGCTTTCTTT
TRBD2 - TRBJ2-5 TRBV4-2 CASSLSGDQETQYF TGTGCCAGCAGCTTAAGCGGGGATCAAGAGACCCAGTACTTC
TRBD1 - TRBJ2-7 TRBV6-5 CASSYSGQGGGEQYF TGTGCCAGCAGTTACTCGGGACAGGGAGGGGGCGAGCAGTACTTC
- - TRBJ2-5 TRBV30 CAWNSDIETQYF TGTGCCTGGAACTCGGACATAGAGACCCAGTACTTC
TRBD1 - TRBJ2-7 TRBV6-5 CASSPDRTYEQYF TGTGCCAGCAGTCCGGACAGGACCTACGAGCAGTACTTC
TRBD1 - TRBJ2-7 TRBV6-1 CASSATDRPFYEQYF TGTGCCAGCAGTGCTACGGACAGGCCCTTCTACGAGCAGTACTTC
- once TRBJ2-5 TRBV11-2 CASSLRSNQETQYF TGTGCCAGCAGCTTAAGGAGTAACCAAGAGACCCAGTACTTC
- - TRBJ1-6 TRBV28 CASSSQQFIPGVRGSPLHF TGTGCCAGCAGTTCACAGCAGTTTATCCCAGGGGTAAGGGGTTCACCCCTCCACTTT
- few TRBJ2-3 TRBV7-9 CASSLAVVATDTQYF TGTGCCAGCAGCTTAGCGGTCGTGGCCACAGATACGCAGTATTTT
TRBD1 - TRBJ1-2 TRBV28 CASSLPGQANYGYTF TGTGCCAGCAGTTTGCCGGGACAGGCTAACTATGGCTACACCTTC
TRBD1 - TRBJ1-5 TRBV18 CASSPPGQGEGKPQHF TGTGCCAGCTCACCTCCGGGACAGGGGGAGGGGAAGCCCCAGCATTTT
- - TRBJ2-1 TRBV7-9 CASSRKRNEQFF TGTGCCAGCAGCCGGAAGCGGAATGAGCAGTTCTTC
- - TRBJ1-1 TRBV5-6 CASSWGPLGDTEAFF TGTGCCAGCAGCTGGGGCCCCCTTGGGGACACTGAAGCTTTCTTT
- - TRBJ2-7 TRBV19 CASSEIANSYEQYF TGTGCCAGTAGTGAGATAGCGAACTCCTACGAGCAGTACTTC
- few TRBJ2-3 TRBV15 CATSHPLATDTQYF TGTGCCACCAGCCATCCCCTAGCGACAGATACGCAGTATTTT
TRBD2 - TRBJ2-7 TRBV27 CASSMTSGNYEQYF TGTGCCAGCAGTATGACTAGCGGAAACTACGAGCAGTACTTC
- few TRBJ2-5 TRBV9 CASSVTTRSGETQYF TGTGCCAGCAGCGTTACCACTAGATCTGGGGAGACCCAGTACTTC
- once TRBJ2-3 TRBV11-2 CASTLGATDTQYF TGTGCCAGCACCCTAGGGGCAACAGATACGCAGTATTTT
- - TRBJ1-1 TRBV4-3 CASSQARAYTEAFF TGCGCCAGCAGCCAAGCCAGGGCATACACTGAAGCTTTCTTT
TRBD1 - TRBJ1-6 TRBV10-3 CAISNDRAEGSPLHF TGTGCCATCAGCAATGACAGGGCAGAGGGTTCACCCCTCCACTTT
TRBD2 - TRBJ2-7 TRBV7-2 CASSWGGSGEIPYEQYF TGTGCCAGCAGTTGGGGGGGGTCGGGCGAAATTCCCTACGAGCAGTACTTC
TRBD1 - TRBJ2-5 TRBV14 CASSQLGQLGRGETQYF TGTGCCAGCAGCCAACTGGGACAGTTGGGACGGGGAGAGACCCAGTACTTC
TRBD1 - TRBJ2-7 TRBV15 CATSRSGTAYEQYF TGTGCCACCAGCAGATCCGGGACAGCCTACGAGCAGTACTTC